The T cell receptor (beta chain) under discussion was sequenced for a study of PD-1 blockade in classical Hodgkin lymphoma. In the case of this clone: Antigen: not known.

Every single patient, without exception, relapsed after autologous stem cell transplantation, and brentuximab vedotin exposure varied. The table came from immunoSEQ multiplex PCR; TCRdb's copy has only in-frame clones and leaves some out. The sample lists approximately 90,000 clones; about nine tenths were seen once. General study points: Whatever underlies the repertoire differences (possibly disease activity or prior therapy) remains undefined.

CDR3 length equals 16 residues. The germline V gene has CDR1 SQVTM and CDR2 ANQGSEA. V shed 8 bases, J shed 4 bases, and the junction held 15 bases outside the gene matches. This chain joins TRBV29-1 and TRBJ2-3, with 10 positions matching TRBD1. The sequencing used peripheral blood mononuclear cells (PBMCs), collected before the second cycle of nivolumab. This clonotype was sampled from a human donor with classical Hodgkin lymphoma. The CDR3 DNA reads as TGCAGCCACGAGATCACCGGGACAGGGGTAGCAGATACGCAGTATTTT. Its protein is CSHEITGTGVADTQYF.